These 28 T cell receptor beta chains originate from one sample sequenced in a study of blood T cell repertoires in COVID-19. TCRdb's copy holds only in-frame clones and misses some; the assay was immunoSEQ multiplex PCR. The table has some 170,000 clones, 70% to 85% seen once; the top ten hold around 15%. Sequencing was performed on PBMCs or T cells enriched from blood (not recorded which). These receptors all stem from a man aged 50-59 years who had recovered from COVID-19.

The V and J genes are TRBV6-5 and TRBJ2-7; 7 bases map to TRBD2. The V and J ends lost 2 bases and 2 bases, in that order; junction bases with no gene match: 9. Germline V gives CDR1 MNHEY, CDR2 SVGAGI. The length of the CDR3 is 16 residues. CDR3 residues: CASSYGPGGPAYEQYF. CDR3 nucleotide sequence: TGTGCCAGCAGTTACGGCCCGGGGGGACCGGCCTACGAGCAGTACTTC.

The V gene is TRBV25-1, the J gene TRBJ1-2; 12 bases are shared with TRBD1. CDR1 and CDR2 (germline): MGHDK, SYGVNS. J lost 11 bases, V lost 1 base, and 5 bases had no gene match. The CDR3 is made up of 14 amino acids. CDR3 sequence (DNA): TGTGCCAGCAGTGAATCGGGGACAGGGGGCGGGTACACCTTC. The encoded protein is CASSESGTGGGYTF.

The chain carries TRBV19 and TRBJ1-3; TRBD1 is a possible D gene (6 bases). CDR1 and CDR2 from the germline V gene are LNHDA and SQIVND (reference sequence). The germline V and J ends were trimmed by 4 bases and 4 bases, with 17 bases remaining between them. This CDR3 is 16 amino acids long. The CDR3, as DNA: TGTGCCAGTAGTACCGGGACACTCCTTAGGGGAAACACCATATATTTT. It translates to CASSTGTLLRGNTIYF.

V is TRBV6-5 and J is TRBJ2-1, with 7 bases fitting TRBD1. Germline values: CDR1 MNHEY, CDR2 SVGAGI. Trimming removed 2 bases from V and 0 bases from J; junction bases left unmatched: 4. The CDR3 contains 16 residues. CDR3 in amino acids: CASSYDRASSYNEQFF. CDR3 bases: TGTGCCAGCAGTTACGACAGGGCTAGCTCCTACAATGAGCAGTTCTTC.

V and J are TRBV5-1 and TRBJ2-5, with 13 bases fitting TRBD2. Germline loops: CDR1 SGHRS, CDR2 YFSETQ. The CDR3 runs 17 residues. V lost 7 bases and J lost 1; bases outside the gene matches: 10. CDR3 nucleotides: TGCGCCAGCGGGACCGGGACTAGCGGGGTGCGCCAAGAGACCCAGTACTTC. Translation: CASGTGTSGVRQETQYF. Using reference TRBV5-1 and TRBJ2-5 for the parts outside the CDR3, the full variable domain is KAGVTQTPRYLIKTRGQQVTLSCSPISGHRSVSWYQQTPGQGLQFLFEYFSETQRNKGNFPGRFSGRQFSNSRSEMNVSTLELGDSALYLCASGTGTSGVRQETQYFGPGTRLLVL.

The genes are TRBV28 and TRBJ2-1; tentatively, D is TRBD1 (6 bases). Germline lookup yields CDR1 MDHEN and CDR2 SYDVKM. Trimming shortened V by 7 bases and J by 0 bases, and 10 bases separated the two germline ends. The CDR3 is made up of 14 amino acids. The CDR3 nucleotides read TGTGCCAGCAACAGGGACCTCTCCTACAATGAGCAGTTCTTC. Its protein is CASNRDLSYNEQFF.

In its sample, this clone was seen once. This chain joins TRBV7-8 and TRBJ2-7; TRBD1 aligns across 12 bases. After removal of 3 bases from V and 6 bases from J, the junction contained 6 bases not matched to a gene. The CDR3 loop spans 15 amino acids. Germline V CDR1 and CDR2: SGHVS, FQNEAQ. Written as DNA, the CDR3 is TGTGCCAGCAGCTTGGGTCTGGGACAGGGGGCCGAGCAGTACTTC. Its protein product is CASSLGLGQGAEQYF.

The rearrangement links TRBV18 to TRBJ1-4; 10 nucleotides match TRBD1. Trimming cost V 6 bases and J 5 bases; bases outside gene matches: 6. The CDR3 runs 15 residues. The germline gives CDR1 KGHSH, CDR2 LQKENI. The CDR3 is CASSPPGQGNEKLFF. The CDR3, as DNA: TGTGCCAGCTCTCCTCCGGGACAGGGGAATGAAAAACTGTTTTTT.

This chain uses TRBV18 with TRBJ2-7; TRBD2 agrees at 13 bases. CDR1 KGHSH and CDR2 LQKENI come from the germline V gene. The CDR3 runs to 15 residues. J lost 1 base, V lost 6 bases, and 3 bases had no gene match. The CDR3 protein is CASSRTSGGSYEQYF. The CDR3 DNA is TGTGCCAGCTCTAGGACTAGCGGGGGATCCTACGAGCAGTACTTC. Full variable domain (remainder filled in from reference TRBV18 and TRBJ2-7): NAGVMQNPRHLVRRRGQEARLRCSPMKGHSHVYWYRQLPEEGLKFMVYLQKENIIDESGMPKERFSAEFPKEGPSILRIQQVVRGDSAAYFCASSRTSGGSYEQYFGPGTRLTVT.

This clone was seen a few times. The chain uses TRBV29-1 and TRBJ1-2; D not certain. The length of the CDR3 is 14 residues. V was clipped by 4 bases and J by 2 bases, with 14 bases between them. Germline CDR1 and CDR2: SQVTM and ANQGSEA. The CDR3 loop reads CSVVSSTGNYGYTF. The CDR3 DNA follows: TGCAGCGTTGTGAGTTCTACGGGAAACTATGGCTACACCTTC.

The chain combines TRBV11-2 with TRBJ2-1, with a weak D call TRBD2 (6 bases). Germline assignment: CDR1 SGHAT and CDR2 FQNNGV. Between the trimmed V and J ends, which lost 1 base and 8 bases, there was a span of 12 bases. This CDR3 has 14 residues. For the CDR3, the DNA is TGTGCCAGCAGCTTAGGCGGGGTTGGGGATGAGCAGTTCTTC. Encoded protein: CASSLGGVGDEQFF.

This clone has more than one count but fewer than ten. The chain recombines TRBV6-5 with TRBJ1-4; 10 bases agree with TRBD1. CDR1 is MNHEY and CDR2 is SVGAGI in the germline V gene. This CDR3 spans 16 amino acids. V was clipped by 0 bases and J by 10 bases; unmatched bases: 8. CDR3 region: CASSYSYGQGGGKLFF. The DNA for the CDR3 is TGTGCCAGCAGTTACTCCTATGGACAGGGGGGCGGAAAACTGTTTTTT.

The chain links TRBV3-1 (or the pseudogene TRBV3-2) to TRBJ2-2; D is ambiguous. Germline V gene sequence: CDR1 LGHDT, CDR2 YNNKEL (reference sequence). CDR3 length: 14 residues. Between the trimmed V and J ends, which lost 1 base and 4 bases, there was a span of 7 bases. The CDR3 sequence: CASSQGQATGELFF. The CDR3 DNA follows: TGTGCCAGCAGCCAAGGGCAGGCCACCGGGGAGCTGTTTTTT.

The chain combines TRBV5-1 with TRBJ1-2; no firm D call. The CDR3 runs to 14 residues. V lost 4 bases, J lost 3 bases, and 13 bases lay in between. The germline gives CDR1 SGHRS, CDR2 YFSETQ. The CDR3 loop reads CASSLDGFYYGYTF. The CDR3 DNA reads as TGCGCCAGCAGCCTAGACGGTTTTTACTATGGCTACACCTTC.

This clone was detected a few times. The chain has TRBV5-1 and TRBJ1-2; TRBD1 might be the D (6 bases). Germline CDR1 is SGHRS and CDR2 is YFSETQ. V was pared by 4 bases and J by 8 bases, with 12 bases between. The CDR3 sequence is 12 residues long. CDR3 protein: CASSPDSRGYTF. The DNA of the CDR3 is TGCGCCAGCAGCCCGGACAGTCGGGGCTACACCTTC.

V is TRBV6-5 and J is TRBJ1-2; TRBD1 matches at 8 bases. This CDR3 is built from 16 residues. J gave up 1 base and V 0 bases, and 4 bases lay outside the gene matches. Germline V gene lookup returns CDR1 MNHEY and CDR2 SVGAGI. The CDR3 is CASSYSGRGRNYGYTF. The CDR3 nucleotides are TGTGCCAGCAGTTACTCGGGCAGGGGGCGTAACTATGGCTACACCTTC.

CDR3 residues: CASSPGTPSYNEQFF. CDR3 DNA sequence: TGCGCCAGCAGTCCAGGGACACCGTCCTACAATGAGCAGTTCTTC. The chain uses TRBV5-1 and TRBJ2-1, with TRBD1 as a possible D gene (6 bases). The CDR3 is 15 residues long. Trimming shortened V by 5 bases and J by 1 base, and 13 bases separated the two germline ends. Germline V CDR1 and CDR2: SGHRS, YFSETQ.

Turning to this clone: The same CDR3 also results from other DNA sequences found in this sample. The V and J genes are TRBV14 and TRBJ1-2, with 8 bases that match TRBD1. CDR1 and CDR2 from the germline V gene are SGHDN and FVKESK. The CDR3 loop spans 12 amino acids. The V gene end was trimmed by 3 bases and the J gene end by 7 bases; junction bases not matched to a gene: 1. CDR3 DNA sequence: TGTGCCAGCAGCCAGGACAGGGTTGGCTACACCTTC. This codes for CASSQDRVGYTF. The whole variable domain, filled in from reference TRBV14 and TRBJ1-2, reads EAGVTQFPSHSVIEKGQTVTLRCDPISGHDNLYWYRRVMGKEIKFLLHFVKESKQDESGMPNNRFLAERTGGTYSTLKVQPAELEDSGVYFCASSQDRVGYTFGSGTRLTVV.

This chain uses TRBV5-1 with TRBJ2-1, with 9 bases that match TRBD1. This CDR3 has 13 amino acids. Germline CDR1 SGHRS, CDR2 YFSETQ. The V gene end was trimmed by 5 bases and the J gene end by 6 bases; junction bases not matched to a gene: 3. As DNA, the CDR3 is TGCGCCAGCAGGGGACAGGGAATCAATGAGCAGTTCTTC. This translates into CASRGQGINEQFF.

V usage is TRBV5-1 and J usage is TRBJ2-5; tentatively, D is TRBD1 (6 bases). CDR1 and CDR2 (germline): SGHRS, YFSETQ. The germline V and J ends were trimmed by 0 bases and 5 bases, with 11 bases remaining between them. This CDR3 is 14 amino acids long. CDR3 sequence: CASSLARQGETQYF. The DNA for the CDR3 is TGCGCCAGCAGCTTGGCTCGCCAGGGGGAGACCCAGTACTTC.

This clone came up once. The V and J genes are TRBV30 and TRBJ2-1; no definite D call. The germline V gene encodes CDR1 GTSNPN and CDR2 SVGIG (reference sequence). The V and J ends lost 8 bases and 0 bases respectively, with 11 bases between them. The CDR3 totals 13 residues. CDR3 in amino acids: CADTKISYNEQFF. As DNA, the CDR3 is TGTGCCGATACAAAGATCTCCTACAATGAGCAGTTCTTC.

CDR3 in DNA: TGTGCCAGTAGTTTCTTGACAGCGAACACTGAAGCTTTCTTT. It yields the protein CASSFLTANTEAFF. The chain uses TRBV19 and TRBJ1-1; a weak D match, TRBD1 (5 bases). The CDR3 contains 14 residues. V was pared by 5 bases and J by 1 base, with 11 bases between. From germline, CDR1 is LNHDA and CDR2 SQIVND (reference sequence).

J is TRBJ2-5 and V is TRBV9, with a weak D call TRBD1 (5 bases). The CDR3 spans 15 residues. The V and J ends lost 0 bases and 5 bases respectively, with 14 bases between them. In germline, CDR1 is SGDLS, CDR2 YYNGEE. CDR3 loop: CASSVAARGEETQYF. The CDR3 DNA follows: TGTGCCAGCAGCGTAGCAGCTAGGGGTGAGGAGACCCAGTACTTC.

The CDR3 DNA follows: TGTGCCACCAGTGGAGGAGACAGGGAAACAGATACGCAGTATTTT. Translation gives CATSGGDRETDTQYF. The V call is TRBV24-1, the J call TRBJ2-3, with TRBD1 matching 7 bases. CDR1 is KGHDR, CDR2 SFDVKD, per germline. This CDR3 has 15 residues. V trimming: 5 bases; J trimming: 3 bases; junction bases outside the gene matches: 7.

The rearrangement joins TRBV7-9 to TRBJ1-1, with TRBD1 matching 7 bases. The CDR3 runs to 16 residues. J gave up 0 bases and V 0 bases, and 4 bases lay outside the gene matches. The germline V gene has CDR1 SEHNR and CDR2 FQNEAQ (reference sequence). CDR3 coding DNA: TGTGCCAGCAGCTTAGCGGTAGGGACAGTGAACACTGAAGCTTTCTTT. As protein: CASSLAVGTVNTEAFF. The variable domain in full, completed from reference TRBV7-9 and TRBJ1-1, reads DTGVSQNPRHKITKRGQNVTFRCDPISEHNRLYWYRQTLGQGPEFLTYFQNEAQLEKSRLLSDRFSAERPKGSFSTLEIQRTEQGDSAMYLCASSLAVGTVNTEAFFGQGTRLTVV.

The chain has TRBV11-2 and TRBJ2-7; a weak D match, TRBD2 (5 bases). CDR1 SGHAT and CDR2 FQNNGV come from the germline V gene. Between the trimmed V and J ends, which lost 1 base and 1 base, there was a span of 11 bases. The CDR3 sequence is 15 residues long. CDR3: CASSLVFGESYEQYF. CDR3 DNA: TGTGCCAGCAGCTTAGTTTTCGGGGAATCCTACGAGCAGTACTTC. Filled out from reference TRBV11-2 and TRBJ2-7, the complete variable domain reads EAGVAQSPRYKIIEKRQSVAFWCNPISGHATLYWYQQILGQGPKLLIQFQNNGVVDDSQLPKDRFSAERLKGVDSTLKIQPAKLEDSAVYLCASSLVFGESYEQYFGPGTRLTVT.

This sequence joins TRBV4-1 and TRBJ1-5; D is possibly TRBD1 (6 bases). V was shortened by 1 base and J by 4 bases, with 14 bases between the two germline ends. Germline V gene data show CDR1 as MGHRA and CDR2 as YSYEKL. The CDR3 runs to 16 residues. In DNA, the CDR3 is TGCGCCAGCAGCCAAGTTATCCGGGACAAAAATCAGCCCCAGCATTTT. Protein product: CASSQVIRDKNQPQHF.

This chain uses TRBV27 with TRBJ2-5; 7 bases line up with TRBD1. The CDR3 spans 16 residues. J gave up 5 bases and V 4 bases, and 13 bases lay outside the gene matches. Germline CDR1 and CDR2: MNHEY and SMNVEV (reference sequence). This CDR3 is CASSSRLTQGQETQYF. Here the CDR3 DNA reads TGTGCCAGCAGTTCGCGTCTCACACAGGGGCAGGAGACCCAGTACTTC.